This TCR beta chain was sequenced in a study of blood T cell repertoires in COVID-19. Looking at the study overall: The cDNA or gDNA used as material had been derived from T cells, B-cell-depleted T cells, or PBMCs.

Sequencing was performed with immunoSEQ multiplex PCR; in TCRdb, only in-frame clones are kept and a portion is missing. In the table there are roughly 300,000 clones, around 81% of which are singletons. The V gene end was trimmed by 0 bases and the J gene end by 10 bases; junction bases not matched to a gene: 16. CDR3 length: 19 amino acids. From germline, CDR1 is SGHVS and CDR2 FQNEAQ. This sequence originates from a woman aged 55-69 years with active or convalescent COVID-19. The chain combines TRBV7-8 with TRBJ1-6; 9 bases are a match to TRBD1. What was sequenced was peripheral blood. CDR3: CASSLAGSPQGAVRSPLHF. In nucleotides, the CDR3 is TGTGCCAGCAGCTTAGCGGGCTCCCCACAGGGGGCGGTGAGGTCACCCCTCCACTTT. Combining the CDR3 with reference TRBV7-8 and TRBJ1-6 gives the whole variable domain GAGVSQSPRYKVAKRGQDVALRCDPISGHVSLFWYQQALGQGPEFLTYFQNEAQLDKSGLPSDRFFAERPEGSVSTLKIQRTQQEDSAVYLCASSLAGSPQGAVRSPLHFGNGTRLTVT.